This passage covers 18 T cell receptor beta chains from one sample sequenced in a study of shared clonotypes between healthy human individuals. The method was immunoSEQ multiplex PCR; TCRdb's version includes in-frame clones alone and lacks a portion of them. The sample has roughly 2.5 million clones; more than 80% are singletons. What was sequenced was naive CD4+ T cells sorted from blood. Subset meaning: CD45RA+ positively selected. These receptors came from a man in his late teens or twenties in good health.

This chain uses TRBV6-1 with TRBJ1-6; 12 positions agree with TRBD1. V trimming: 0 bases; J trimming: 9 bases; junction bases outside the gene matches: 6. Germline CDR1 reads MNHNS; CDR2 reads SASEGT. The CDR3 consists of 17 residues. CDR3 in amino acids: CASSEASGTGGFSPLHF. DNA for the CDR3: TGTGCCAGCAGTGAAGCATCTGGGACAGGGGGCTTTTCACCCCTCCACTTT.

The chain combines TRBV6-1 with TRBJ1-1; possible D gene TRBD1, 6 bases. The germline CDR1 and CDR2 sequences are MNHNS and SASEGT. Trimming removed 4 bases at V and 6 bases at J, with 12 bases between. The CDR3 runs to 13 residues. CDR3 region: CASSARGGPEAFF. Written as DNA, the CDR3 is TGTGCCAGCAGTGCACGAGGGGGTCCTGAAGCTTTCTTT.

This clone was found once. V is TRBV6-1 and J is TRBJ2-5; 8 bases match TRBD1. This CDR3 region has 15 residues. The trim removed 2 bases at V and 5 bases at J, leaving 7 bases unmatched. Germline V lookup: CDR1 MNHNS, CDR2 SASEGT. CDR3 residues: CASSESWTGRETQYF. DNA for the CDR3: TGTGCCAGCAGTGAATCCTGGACAGGGCGTGAGACCCAGTACTTC.

The chain has TRBV25-1 and TRBJ2-3; D not resolved. The V end was cut by 1 base, the J end by 3 bases, with 14 bases between. Germline loops: CDR1 MGHDK, CDR2 SYGVNS. The CDR3 is made up of 16 amino acids. The CDR3 region has the DNA TGTGCCAGCAGTGAATCCCGAAAAGGTCGGACAGATACGCAGTATTTT. Translated, it gives CASSESRKGRTDTQYF.

This chain joins TRBV12-5 and TRBJ2-1, with a weak D call TRBD1 (6 bases). Germline-derived CDR1 and CDR2 are LGHNT and FRNRAP. With 8 bases removed from V and 5 bases from J, the gap between germline ends came to 13 bases. The CDR3 extends over 13 amino acids. CDR3 bases: TGTGCTAGTAACCGGGACACAGACAATGAGCAGTTCTTC. Protein product: CASNRDTDNEQFF.

This clone came up once. The chain uses TRBV6-6 and TRBJ2-3; maybe TRBD2 (5 bases). CDR1 and CDR2 (germline): MNHNY, SVGAGI (reference sequence). The CDR3 covers 13 residues. With 7 bases removed from V and 9 bases from J, the gap between germline ends came to 17 bases. CDR3 residues: CASKAGSAETQYF. In DNA form, the CDR3 reads TGTGCCAGCAAGGCAGGTTCAGCGGAGACGCAGTATTTT.

As regards this clone: The sample contains more than one DNA sequence encoding this CDR3. J is TRBJ2-1 and V is TRBV5-6; D is perhaps TRBD2 (7 bases). CDR3 length equals 15 residues. Germline V gene lookup returns CDR1 SGHDT and CDR2 YYEEEE. V lost 4 bases, J lost 2 bases, and 13 bases lay in between. The CDR3 spells CASSPSGGPYNEQFF. CDR3 nucleotides: TGTGCCAGCAGCCCGTCGGGGGGCCCCTACAATGAGCAGTTCTTC.

The V and J genes are TRBV7-2 and TRBJ2-4, with 9 bases fitting TRBD1. CDR3 length equals 16 residues. The germline V gene encodes CDR1 SGHTA and CDR2 FQGNSA. The ends lost 5 bases at V and 1 base at J; junction bases unmatched: 6. CDR3 DNA: TGTGCCAGCAGCGGTCACAGGGGGCCTGCCAAAAACATTCAGTACTTC. The encoded protein is CASSGHRGPAKNIQYF.

This sequence joins TRBV5-1 and TRBJ2-5; no firm D call. This CDR3 contains 14 residues. V was trimmed by 0 bases and J by 5 bases, leaving 11 bases between them. Germline V gene lookup returns CDR1 SGHRS and CDR2 YFSETQ. Here the CDR3 DNA reads TGCGCCAGCAGCTTGGAGAAAAGGACGGAGACCCAGTACTTC. It yields the protein CASSLEKRTETQYF.

Notes on this clone: Other DNA sequences in this sample translate to the same CDR3. Written as DNA, the CDR3 is TGTGCCAGTAGTTCGACAGGGAATCAGCCCCAGCATTTT. It specifies CASSSTGNQPQHF. The chain couples TRBV19 to TRBJ1-5; 7 positions match TRBD1. Germline V gene sequence: CDR1 LNHDA, CDR2 SQIVND (reference sequence). V was clipped by 5 bases and J by 4 bases; unmatched bases: 2. This CDR3 has 13 amino acids. Drawing the rest from reference TRBV19 and TRBJ1-5, the complete variable domain is DGGITQSPKYLFRKEGQNVTLSCEQNLNHDAMYWYRQDPGQGLRLIYYSQIVNDFQKGDIAEGYSVSREKKESFPLTVTSAQKNPTAFYLCASSSTGNQPQHFGDGTRLSIL.

The chain couples TRBV28 to TRBJ2-7; perhaps TRBD1 as D (6 bases). Germline CDR1 MDHEN, CDR2 SYDVKM. V lost 4 bases and J 0 bases, leaving 16 bases between the germline ends. The CDR3 runs to 16 residues. The CDR3 DNA reads as TGTGCCAGCAGTTCGCACCGGGACACACGCTCCTACGAGCAGTACTTC. Translated, it gives CASSSHRDTRSYEQYF.

The CDR3: CASSFDQPQHF. The CDR3 nucleotides are TGTGCCAGCAGTTTCGACCAGCCCCAGCATTTT. This chain links TRBV28 with TRBJ1-5; D uncertain. CDR1 is MDHEN and CDR2 is SYDVKM in the germline V gene. Trimming took 3 bases from V and 7 from J, leaving 4 bases between them. This CDR3 is 11 amino acids long. The full variable domain, with the rest looked up from reference TRBV28 and TRBJ1-5, is DVKVTQSSRYLVKRTGEKVFLECVQDMDHENMFWYRQDPGLGLRLIYFSYDVKMKEKGDIPEGYSVSREKKERFSLILESASTNQTSMYLCASSFDQPQHFGDGTRLSIL.

The rearrangement links TRBV5-1 to TRBJ2-7; TRBD2 aligns across 7 bases. CDR1 and CDR2 (germline): SGHRS, YFSETQ. V gave up 1 base and J gave up 3 bases; unmatched junction bases: 7. The CDR3 totals 15 residues. The CDR3 nucleotides are TGCGCCAGCAGCTTGCGGGCAGGGACTATCTACGAGCAGTACTTC. Translation: CASSLRAGTIYEQYF.

V is TRBV9 and J is TRBJ1-3; possibly TRBD1 for D (5 bases). The germline gives CDR1 SGDLS, CDR2 YYNGEE. V was cut by 3 bases and J by 0 bases, with 13 bases left in between. The CDR3 runs to 16 residues. The CDR3 region has the DNA TGTGCCAGCAGCGCCGGTGACAGTTACTCTGGAAACACCATATATTTT. Its translation is CASSAGDSYSGNTIYF.

The CDR3 sequence: CASSPDGSYEQFF. In nucleotides, the CDR3 is TGCGCCAGCAGCCCCGACGGTAGTTATGAGCAGTTCTTC. The chain combines TRBV5-1 with TRBJ2-1; D not resolved. The CDR3 runs 13 residues. Germline V gene sequence: CDR1 SGHRS, CDR2 YFSETQ. The V end lost 4 bases, the J end lost 8 bases, and 13 bases lay between the germline ends.

V usage is TRBV6-6 and J usage is TRBJ1-3; 7 bases map to TRBD1. There are 16 residues in the CDR3. Germline V gene lookup returns CDR1 MNHNY and CDR2 SVGAGI (reference sequence). The V gene end was trimmed by 7 bases and the J gene end by 1 base; junction bases not matched to a gene: 10. The CDR3 bases are TGTGCCAGCACCAAGGGTCAGGGGGGGTCTGGAAACACCATATATTTT. Its protein product is CASTKGQGGSGNTIYF.

The J gene is TRBJ1-2, the V gene TRBV6-1, with 11 bases that match TRBD1. This CDR3 contains 16 residues. V was clipped by 0 bases and J by 5 bases; unmatched bases: 5. Germline CDR1 is MNHNS and CDR2 is SASEGT. Here the CDR3 DNA reads TGTGCCAGCAGTGAAGCGGGGACAGGGGGATGGTATGGCTACACCTTC. Its protein product is CASSEAGTGGWYGYTF.

In the case of this clone: Other DNA sequences in this specimen translate into the identical CDR3. CDR3 bases: TGTGCCAGCAGTGGGGGACAGGGCCTTCAAGAGACCCAGTACTTC. It yields the protein CASSGGQGLQETQYF. The V and J genes are TRBV2 and TRBJ2-5, with 9 positions matching TRBD1. V dropped 4 bases and J dropped 2; count of bases not matched to a gene: 5. Germline loops: CDR1 SNHLY, CDR2 FYNNEI. CDR3 length: 15 residues.